The entry that follows covers one TCR beta chain sequence. The antigen is unknown. A much larger clone lies a single base off, so this may be a read error. The source of the sample is a study of T cell repertoires in cytomegalovirus infection. Study at large: TCR beta signatures that were public indicated CMV infection and matching HLA type. Study outcomes and limitations: HLA-C-restricted CMV clonotypes gave the most frequent clonotype in two of eight donors.

The CDR3 loop spans 12 amino acids. CDR1 and CDR2 (germline): MGHRA, YSYEKL. MiXCR was run by TCRdb on the reads, yielding one entry per CDR3 protein. The profile shows some 450,000 distinct CDR3 sequences, roughly 31% of them singletons. The clonotype was recovered from a human donor in good health (CMV status not recorded). Some clones in this sample may be carry-over from other donors' samples. The J gene is TRBJ1-1, the V gene TRBV4-1, with D hard to call. Sequenced sample: PBMCs. As DNA, the CDR3 is TGCGCCAGCAGCCAACCTGGCCTAGGAGCTTTATTT. This translates into CASSQPGLGALF.